This T cell receptor (beta chain) was documented in a study of Ad26.COV2.S vaccination and SARS-CoV-2 variants (dated by TCRdb to 2020 to 2023). In terms of the full investigation: Donors in the vaccine arm were drawn from COV1001, a phase I-IIa trial of Ad26.COV2.S in healthy adults that was multicentre, randomized, double-blind and placebo-controlled. Dosing of Ad26.COV2.S was intramuscular, at either 5x10^10 or 1x10^11 viral particles, delivered as one shot or as two shots spaced 56 days apart. Sequencing of the TCRbeta repertoire served to evaluate the specificity and breadth of SARS-CoV-2-reactive T cell receptors following Ad26.COV2.S vaccination. The TCR-sequenced set comprised around 30 samples: some 19 Ad26.COV2.S vaccine recipients, 5 placebo recipients and 8 SARS-CoV-2 convalescent individuals. Trial participants were randomized into five groups of five: low-dose or high-dose Ad26.COV2.S given once or twice, or placebo on both occasions. Investigators did not know the trial group allocation while performing experiments and assessing outcomes. What the work shows at the level of the full study, not this receptor alone: Vaccine and placebo recipients had comparable non-spike TCR breadth, which fits with the vaccine containing only spike. After vaccination, spike-specific CD8+ and CD4+ T cell responses were reported to show substantial breadth. The study was not powered for comparison of responses between vaccine doses or regimens. Spike-specific TCR breadth was higher in Ad26.COV2.S recipients than in placebo recipients (P = 0.0014). The authors noted that total T cell responses may have been underestimated by the TCR breadth and depth analyses.

CDR1 SGHVS and CDR2 FQNEAQ were looked up in the germline V gene. CDR3 length: 15 amino acids, cysteine to phenylalanine. The read is trimmed to its CDR3 DNA, 45 bases read in frame from base 1. A distance of 12 bases separates the germline ends of V and J, which lose 5 bases and 1 base respectively. Regarding this clone: Its antigen is currently not known. No much larger clonotype is one base removed from it; base qualities were not supplied.

The treatment or condition label of this sample denotes: some 20 received Ad26.COV2.S at low or high dose, single or two shots; 5 received placebo; per-sample allocation not given. Repertoires of vaccine and placebo recipients were sequenced from samples collected on day 63 after the first injection. Between 29 July and 7 August 2020, Cohort 1b enrolled 20 to 30 adults aged 18-55 years at one site in Boston, USA. Ad26.COV2.S consisted of a replication-incompetent adenovirus type 26 vector by which a prefusion-stabilized SARS-CoV-2 spike protein from the original Wuhan strain was expressed. TCRbeta CDR3 regions were sequenced with the immunoSEQ Assay. After extraction, genomic DNA underwent amplification by bias-controlled multiplex PCR, followed by high-throughput sequencing. Processing in the source paper ran as follows. To quantify the absolute abundance of every unique TCRbeta CDR3 region, sequences were collapsed and filtered. T cell fraction was estimated by normalizing TCRbeta template counts to usable DNA, which was measured by amplifying reference genes present in all nucleated cells. Repertoire TCRs were annotated as SARS-CoV-2-specific by exact matching of V gene, CDR3 amino acid sequence and J gene to a known reactive TCR set. The reference SARS-CoV-2 TCR set was derived from MIRA and filtered for enrichment in COVID-19-positive ImmuneCODE repertoires, a step that removed public or cross-reactive TCRs. Using the MIRA antigens, annotated TCRs were further analysed by specific ORF or by position within an ORF. Depth was the summed frequency of annotated unique rearrangements, while breadth was defined as annotated unique rearrangements over total unique productive rearrangements. Two-sided Wilcoxon rank-sum tests were applied when comparing TCR breadth between groups. Held by TCRdb, this immuneACCESS table contains in-frame sequences only and omits some clones. Under half of the omission traces to an unresolved V gene where checked; the cause of the rest is unknown. The D gene and trimming were derived from the DNA, and the V and J assignments and clone size from that table. The sample includes more than 400,000 clones, with roughly 88% observed a single time. Jointly, the top ten make up less than 5.5% of the sample.

The rearrangement joined TRBV7-8 to TRBJ2-1, and TRBD1 may be the D gene, going by 6 matching bases. The source is a person aged 18 to 59 who received the Ad26.COV2.S COVID-19 vaccine or a placebo. The source material was peripheral blood, sampled in a trial of Ad26.COV2.S vaccine versus placebo. The bases read TGTGCCAGCAGCCTCAGGGGTTTATCCTACAATGAGCAGTTCTTC. Its translation is CASSLRGLSYNEQFF.